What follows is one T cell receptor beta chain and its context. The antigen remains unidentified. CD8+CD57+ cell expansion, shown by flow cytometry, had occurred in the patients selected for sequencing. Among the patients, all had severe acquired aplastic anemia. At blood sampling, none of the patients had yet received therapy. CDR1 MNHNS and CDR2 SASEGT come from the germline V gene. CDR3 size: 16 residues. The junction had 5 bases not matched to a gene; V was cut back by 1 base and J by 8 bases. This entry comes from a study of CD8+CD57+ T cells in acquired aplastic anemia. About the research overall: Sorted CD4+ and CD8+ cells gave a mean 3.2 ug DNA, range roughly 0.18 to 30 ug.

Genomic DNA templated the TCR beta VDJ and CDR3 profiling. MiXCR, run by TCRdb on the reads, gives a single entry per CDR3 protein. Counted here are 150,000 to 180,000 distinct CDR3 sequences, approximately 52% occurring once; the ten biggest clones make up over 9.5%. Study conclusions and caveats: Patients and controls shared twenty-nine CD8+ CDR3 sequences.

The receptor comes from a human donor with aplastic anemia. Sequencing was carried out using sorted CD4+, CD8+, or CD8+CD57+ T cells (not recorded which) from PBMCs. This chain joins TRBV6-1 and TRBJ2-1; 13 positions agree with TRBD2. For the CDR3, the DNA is TGTGCCAGCAGTGAAGTTGGGACTAGCGGGGTGTATGAGCAGTTCTTC. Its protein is CASSEVGTSGVYEQFF.